The 9 T cell receptor beta chains reported below all come from one sample, sequenced in a study of technical replicates of blood from a handful of donors listed by TCRdb under 2017. The library relied on the immunoSEQ multiplex PCR assay. As stored in TCRdb, this immuneACCESS dataset retains in-frame rearrangements with V and J assigned. A fraction of the clones does not appear; measured against another copy, unresolved V genes explain less than half of the discrepancy, and the remainder lacks a known reason. This sample has about 90,000 clones in its table, and 94% of those were observed once. The ten top clones hold more than 0.2% of the sample. Specimen: T cells isolated from PBMCs. These receptors were collected from a human donor in good health.

The chain joins TRBV6-5 to TRBJ1-3; D gene unclear. Germline values: CDR1 MNHEY, CDR2 SVGAGI. The CDR3 contains 15 residues. Trimming cost V 2 bases and J 0 bases, with 8 bases left between them. CDR3 loop: CASSYLGSSGNTIYF. In DNA, the CDR3 is TGTGCCAGCAGTTACCTCGGGAGCTCTGGAAACACCATATATTTT.

The chain couples TRBV4-2 to TRBJ2-1; 13 bases fit TRBD2. Germline V gives CDR1 LGHNA, CDR2 YNFKEQ. The CDR3 runs 17 residues. J lost 2 bases, V lost 4 bases, and 5 bases had no gene match. In nucleotides, the CDR3 is TGTGCCAGCAGCCCCGGGACTAGCGGGGACCCCTACAATGAGCAGTTCTTC. The encoded protein is CASSPGTSGDPYNEQFF.

This chain uses TRBV4-2 with TRBJ1-3; D not certain. Trimming removed 4 bases from V and 4 bases from J, with 8 bases in between. Germline assignment: CDR1 LGHNA and CDR2 YNFKEQ. The CDR3 sequence is 13 residues long. The CDR3 here is CASSPYLGNTIYF. CDR3 bases: TGTGCCAGCAGCCCCTACCTAGGAAACACCATATATTTT.

The gene calls are TRBV25-1 and TRBJ2-2; D remains unclear. Trimming took 7 bases from V and 5 from J, leaving 8 bases between them. This CDR3 contains 12 residues. Germline CDR1 and CDR2: MGHDK and SYGVNS. CDR3 region: CASKPTTGELFF. CDR3 in DNA: TGTGCCAGCAAGCCTACTACCGGGGAGCTGTTTTTT.

This rearrangement joins TRBV7-8 to TRBJ1-1, with D tentatively TRBD1 (6 bases). CDR1 and CDR2 from the germline V gene are SGHVS and FQNEAQ. Trimming pared 5 bases from V and 1 base from J, leaving 11 bases between. CDR3 length equals 14 residues. The DNA of the CDR3 is TGTGCCAGCAGCCAAGGGGGACAGAACACTGAAGCTTTCTTT. Translated: CASSQGGQNTEAFF.

This chain links TRBV27 with TRBJ2-7; D is perhaps TRBD1 (5 bases). This CDR3 has 16 amino acids. The V gene's germline CDR1 is MNHEY and CDR2 SMNVEV (reference sequence). The V and J ends lost 4 bases and 2 bases respectively, with 18 bases between them. The CDR3 DNA is TGTGCCAGCAGTTATAATTTCGCTGCGACAGCCTACGAGCAGTACTTC. Translating gives CASSYNFAATAYEQYF.

This clone was seen just once. The gene calls are TRBV2 and TRBJ2-7, with 8 bases that match TRBD2. The CDR3 length is 16 residues. The junction had 12 bases not matched to a gene; V was cut back by 4 bases and J by 4 bases. CDR1 is SNHLY, CDR2 FYNNEI, per germline. CDR3 DNA: TGTGCCAGCAGTGGGACAACCGGGGGGGCTTTGTACGAGCAGTACTTC. The encoded protein is CASSGTTGGALYEQYF. The full variable domain, with the rest looked up from reference TRBV2 and TRBJ2-7, is EPEVTQTPSHQVTQMGQEVILRCVPISNHLYFYWYRQILGQKVEFLVSFYNNEISEKSEIFDDQFSVERPDGSNFTLKIRSTKLEDSAMYFCASSGTTGGALYEQYFGPGTRLTVT.

CDR3 loop: CASSYETAVGYTF. The DNA of the CDR3 is TGTGCCAGCAGTTACGAGACAGCCGTAGGCTACACCTTC. The rearrangement uses TRBV6-6 and TRBJ1-2, with a tentative D call TRBD1 (5 bases). The V end was cut by 2 bases, the J end by 8 bases, with 12 bases between. There are 13 residues in the CDR3. Looked up from germline, CDR1 is MNHNY and CDR2 is SVGAGI (reference sequence).

V is TRBV2 and J is TRBJ2-1; D possibly corresponds to TRBD2 (5 bases). Germline V CDR1 and CDR2: SNHLY, FYNNEI. V shed 7 bases and J shed 6 bases, with 13 bases lying between them. This CDR3 contains 13 residues. The CDR3 reads CASTGERVNEQFF. In DNA form, the CDR3 reads TGTGCCAGCACGGGTGAGAGGGTCAATGAGCAGTTCTTC.